This TCR beta chain was sequenced for a study of T cell changes during pregnancy in multiple sclerosis. Sequencing was performed with immunoSEQ multiplex PCR; in TCRdb, only in-frame clones are kept and a portion is missing. The data show about 100,000 clones, approximately 94% seen once. Germline V lookup: CDR1 SGHRS, CDR2 YFSETQ. The trim removed 4 bases at V and 1 base at J, leaving 4 bases unmatched. This CDR3 has 15 residues. This clone was counted a single time. The rearrangement joins TRBV5-1 to TRBJ2-5; 10 nucleotides match TRBD2. This TCR was recovered from a female donor with multiple sclerosis, enrolled in a pregnancy study. Here the sequenced sample was peripheral blood, taken in the second trimester of pregnancy. CDR3 residues: CASSEASGGQETQYF. The CDR3 nucleotides are TGCGCCAGCAGCGAGGCTAGCGGGGGCCAAGAGACCCAGTACTTC.